The clone carrying this T cell receptor beta chain was seen only a few times. Original methodology: Amplification with reference gene primers provided the estimates of nucleated cell counts. The protocol was immunoSEQ multiplex PCR, while the TCRdb copy is restricted to in-frame clones and leaves out a portion. V and J calls plus clone size are reproduced from that table; the DNA served to infer D and trimming. There are more than 100,000 clones in the sample; 70% to 85% occur only once, and about 4.5% lies in the top ten. This sample was taken from a study of blood T cell repertoires in COVID-19. V lost 3 bases to trimming and J lost 1 base; unmatched junction nucleotides: 3. Per germline, CDR1 KGHSH and CDR2 LQKENI. This CDR3 contains 15 residues.

The clonotype comes from a woman in her 70s with acute or convalescent COVID-19. Sequenced sample: peripheral blood. This chain links TRBV18 with TRBJ1-2; 9 bases match TRBD1. The CDR3, as DNA: TGTGCCAGCTCACCGGGACAGGGCCTTAACTATGGCTACACCTTC. Translating gives CASSPGQGLNYGYTF.